This entry describes one T cell receptor beta chain. TCRdb's table, derived via immunoSEQ multiplex PCR, lists solely in-frame clones and lacks some. The repertoire has about 180,000 clones, around 90% of them found once; the top ten carry roughly 8.6%. Germline V gives CDR1 LGHNA, CDR2 YNFKEQ. V was clipped by 1 base and J by 2 bases; unmatched bases: 5. The CDR3 runs 16 residues. The data originate from a study of blood T cell repertoires in COVID-19. Turning to the study itself: PBMCs, B-cell-depleted T cells, or T cells provided the cDNA or gDNA that made up the material.

Study members were between roughly 18 and 100 years old and lived in 20 to 25 US regions. Categorization into cohorts depended on clinical history that participants reported. Donors of Cohort 3 who recovered were those that had two negative PCRs, clearance, or symptom resolution. Sequenced input: PBMCs or T cells enriched from blood (not recorded which). The receptor's source is a young woman who had recovered from COVID-19. The chain uses TRBV4-2 and TRBJ2-3; 8 bases match TRBD2. The CDR3 region has the DNA TGTGCCAGCAGCCAAGTAATGGGACTAGACACAGATACGCAGTATTTT. It yields the protein CASSQVMGLDTDTQYF.